The 13 T cell receptor beta chains listed next were all sequenced from one sample in a study of cytomegalovirus exposure and HLA in healthy donors. The primer mix had 60 Vbeta and 13 Jbeta primers. Assay used: immunoSEQ multiplex PCR; TCRdb lists only in-frame clones, some missing. The sample lists 110,000 or so clones; over 75% were seen once. Sequences were obtained from PBMCs. These receptors were obtained from a woman under 30 in good health and CMV-seronegative.

The V call is TRBV6-1, the J call TRBJ2-1; D is perhaps TRBD1 (6 bases). Germline V gives CDR1 MNHNS, CDR2 SASEGT. V was shortened by 4 bases and J by 6 bases, with 13 bases between the two germline ends. The CDR3 is made up of 14 amino acids. CDR3 protein: CASSVTGRSNEQFF. The DNA for the CDR3 is TGTGCCAGCAGTGTTACAGGGCGGTCCAATGAGCAGTTCTTC.

The rearrangement uses TRBV6-5 and TRBJ1-2; 7 bases are a match to TRBD1. V shed 4 bases, J shed 5 bases, and the junction held 10 bases outside the gene matches. This CDR3 comprises 15 residues. Germline V gives CDR1 MNHEY, CDR2 SVGAGI. CDR3 in amino acids: CASSSRGTAPYGYTF. The CDR3 nucleotides read TGTGCCAGCAGTTCCCGCGGGACAGCTCCTTATGGCTACACCTTC.

A few counts support this clone. This sequence joins TRBV25-1 and TRBJ1-4, with TRBD1 identical over 8 bases. The CDR3 is made up of 15 amino acids. The V gene's germline CDR1 is MGHDK and CDR2 SYGVNS. V gave up 7 bases and J gave up 3 bases; unmatched junction bases: 7. The CDR3 DNA is TGTGCCAGCATTGGGCAGGGGGCCCCTAATGAAAAACTGTTTTTT. Protein: CASIGQGAPNEKLFF.

This clone was detected a few times. This rearrangement joins TRBV28 to TRBJ2-3; TRBD2 matches at 12 bases. Per the germline V gene, CDR1 is MDHEN and CDR2 is SYDVKM. The V and J ends lost 5 bases and 1 base, in that order; junction bases with no gene match: 4. The CDR3 loop spans 16 amino acids. This CDR3 reads CASSRTSGVRTDTQYF. The CDR3 nucleotides read TGTGCCAGCAGTAGGACTAGCGGGGTCCGCACAGATACGCAGTATTTT.

The chain is built from TRBV15 and TRBJ2-1; maybe TRBD1 (5 bases). Germline lookup yields CDR1 LNHNV and CDR2 YYDKDF (reference sequence). There are 16 residues in the CDR3. V lost 0 bases and J 10 bases, leaving 19 bases between the germline ends. This chain's CDR3 is CATSRDLGQRGGEQFF. The CDR3 nucleotides are TGTGCCACCAGCAGAGATCTCGGACAAAGGGGTGGCGAGCAGTTCTTC.

V is TRBV5-1 and J is TRBJ2-7; TRBD1 matches 11 bases. The J segment lost 4 bases and the V segment lost 4 bases, leaving 7 bases of the junction unmatched. The CDR3 is 15 residues long. Germline V gene data show CDR1 as SGHRS and CDR2 as YFSETQ. CDR3 DNA sequence: TGCGCCAGCAGCCGCTCGGACAGGGGGCTATACGAGCAGTACTTC. Protein product: CASSRSDRGLYEQYF.

The chain links TRBV11-2 to TRBJ2-7, with a possible D match to TRBD2 (5 bases). V was clipped by 1 base and J by 5 bases, with 12 bases between them. Germline lookup yields CDR1 SGHAT and CDR2 FQNNGV. This CDR3 has 14 amino acids. The CDR3 sequence: CASSLGGRLNEQYF. The CDR3 nucleotides are TGTGCCAGCAGCTTAGGTGGCAGACTAAACGAGCAGTACTTC.

This chain joins TRBV4-3 and TRBJ2-1; D possibly corresponds to TRBD2 (6 bases). This CDR3 spans 15 amino acids. With 1 base removed from V and 9 bases from J, the gap between germline ends came to 16 bases. Germline V gene data show CDR1 as LGHNA and CDR2 as YSLEER. CDR3 DNA sequence: TGCGCCAGCAGCCAAGGCTCAGGCCTGGGGGGTGAGCAGTTCTTC. Encoded protein: CASSQGSGLGGEQFF.

The rearrangement joins TRBV6-5 to TRBJ2-1; D remains unclear. With 6 bases removed from V and 3 bases from J, the gap between germline ends came to 12 bases. Germline loops: CDR1 MNHEY, CDR2 SVGAGI. The CDR3 loop spans 14 amino acids. The CDR3 DNA sequence: TGTGCCAGCAGCTTAAGAGCAATCTACAATGAGCAGTTCTTC. Protein: CASSLRAIYNEQFF.

This chain uses TRBV7-8 with TRBJ1-5; D gene uncertain. Looked up from germline, CDR1 is SGHVS and CDR2 is FQNEAQ. V lost 7 bases to trimming and J lost 4 bases, with 11 bases between them. The CDR3 extends over 13 amino acids. CDR3 sequence reads: CASTKAGNQPQHF. The CDR3 bases are TGTGCCAGCACAAAGGCGGGGAATCAGCCCCAGCATTTT.

The chain joins TRBV5-6 to TRBJ2-5, with 11 bases fitting TRBD2. The assigned J gene may be wrong: the sequence end matches TRBJ2-7 better. CDR1 and CDR2 from the germline V gene are SGHDT and YYEEEE. The CDR3 is 18 amino acids. The CDR3 nucleotides read TGTGCCAGCAGCTTGTTGTCCTCACTAGCGGGAGACCCCTACGAGCAGTACTTC. It specifies CASSLLSSLAGDPYEQYF.

The chain employs TRBV27 and TRBJ2-1; 10 nucleotides agree with TRBD2. The germline CDR1 and CDR2 sequences are MNHEY and SMNVEV (reference sequence). CDR3 size: 11 residues. V dropped 3 bases and J dropped 14; count of bases not matched to a gene: 1. The CDR3, as DNA: TGTGCCAGCAGTTTTCTAGCGGGAGAGTTCTTC. Amino acids: CASSFLAGEFF.

The chain uses TRBV6-6 and TRBJ2-1; 9 bases line up with TRBD1. The CDR3 is 14 residues long. CDR1 MNHNY and CDR2 SVGAGI come from the germline V gene (reference sequence). Trimming cost V 5 bases and J 2 bases; bases outside gene matches: 1. In DNA form, the CDR3 reads TGTGCCAGCAGTCGGGACAGGGCCTACAATGAGCAGTTCTTC. Protein sequence: CASSRDRAYNEQFF.